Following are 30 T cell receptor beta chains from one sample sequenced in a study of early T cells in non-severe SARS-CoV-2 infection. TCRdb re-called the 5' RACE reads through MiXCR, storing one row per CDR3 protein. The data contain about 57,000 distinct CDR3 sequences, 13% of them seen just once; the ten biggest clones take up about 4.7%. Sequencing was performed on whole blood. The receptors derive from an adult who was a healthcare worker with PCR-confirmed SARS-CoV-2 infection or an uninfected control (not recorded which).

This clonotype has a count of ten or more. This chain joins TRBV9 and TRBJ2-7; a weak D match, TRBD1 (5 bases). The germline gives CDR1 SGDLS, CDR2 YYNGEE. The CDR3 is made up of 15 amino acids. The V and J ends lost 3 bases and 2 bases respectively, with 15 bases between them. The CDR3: CASSERGDRTYEQYF. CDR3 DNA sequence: TGTGCCAGCAGCGAGAGAGGTGACAGAACCTACGAGCAGTACTTC.

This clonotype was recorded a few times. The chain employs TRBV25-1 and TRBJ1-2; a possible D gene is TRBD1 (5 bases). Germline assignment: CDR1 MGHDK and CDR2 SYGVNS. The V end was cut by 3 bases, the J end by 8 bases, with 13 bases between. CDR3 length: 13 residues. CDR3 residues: CASSDWGSRGYTF. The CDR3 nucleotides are TGTGCCAGCAGTGATTGGGGCAGTCGGGGCTACACCTTC.

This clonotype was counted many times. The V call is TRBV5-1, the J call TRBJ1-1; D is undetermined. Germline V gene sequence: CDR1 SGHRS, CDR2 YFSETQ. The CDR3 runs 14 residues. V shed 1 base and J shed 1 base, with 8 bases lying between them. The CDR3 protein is CASSLPLKNTEAFF. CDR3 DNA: TGCGCCAGCAGCTTGCCCTTGAAGAACACTGAAGCTTTCTTT. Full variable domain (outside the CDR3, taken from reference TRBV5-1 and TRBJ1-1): KAGVTQTPRYLIKTRGQQVTLSCSPISGHRSVSWYQQTPGQGLQFLFEYFSETQRNKGNFPGRFSGRQFSNSRSEMNVSTLELGDSALYLCASSLPLKNTEAFFGQGTRLTVV.

The CDR3 DNA follows: TGTGCCAGCAGCCCAGGGACCCACCAAGAGACCCAGTACTTC. The encoded protein is CASSPGTHQETQYF. The gene calls are TRBV7-2 and TRBJ2-5; D may be TRBD1 or TRBD2 (5 bases each). Deletions cut 5 bases from V and 0 bases from J, with 10 bases between. Germline CDR1 is SGHTA and CDR2 is FQGNSA. CDR3 size: 14 residues. The whole variable domain, filled in from reference TRBV7-2 and TRBJ2-5, reads GAGVSQSPSNKVTEKGKDVELRCDPISGHTALYWYRQSLGQGLEFLIYFQGNSAPDKSGLPSDRFSAERTGGSVSTLTIQRTQQEDSAVYLCASSPGTHQETQYFGPGTRLLVL.

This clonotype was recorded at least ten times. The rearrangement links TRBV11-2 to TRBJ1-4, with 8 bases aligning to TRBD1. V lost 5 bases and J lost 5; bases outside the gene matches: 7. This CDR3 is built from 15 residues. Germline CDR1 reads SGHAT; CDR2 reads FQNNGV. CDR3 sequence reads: CASSRSWTGNEKLFF. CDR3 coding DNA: TGTGCCAGCAGCCGTTCTTGGACAGGGAATGAAAAACTGTTTTTT.

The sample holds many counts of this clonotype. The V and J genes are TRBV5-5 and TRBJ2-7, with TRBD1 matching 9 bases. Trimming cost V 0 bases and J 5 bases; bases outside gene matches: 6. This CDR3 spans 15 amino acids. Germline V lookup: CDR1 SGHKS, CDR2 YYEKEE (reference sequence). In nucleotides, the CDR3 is TGTGCCAGCAGCTTGGGAGGGACAGGGATCCACGAGCAGTACTTC. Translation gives CASSLGGTGIHEQYF.

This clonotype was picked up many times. The CDR3 loop is CASRGTGGQPQHF. CDR3 DNA: TGTGCCAGCAGAGGGACAGGGGGCCAGCCCCAGCATTTT. The chain uses TRBV6-6 and TRBJ1-5, with 12 nucleotides matching TRBD1. CDR3 length: 13 residues. V was clipped by 6 bases and J by 7 bases; unmatched bases: 1. Germline CDR1 reads MNHNY; CDR2 reads SVGAGI (reference sequence).

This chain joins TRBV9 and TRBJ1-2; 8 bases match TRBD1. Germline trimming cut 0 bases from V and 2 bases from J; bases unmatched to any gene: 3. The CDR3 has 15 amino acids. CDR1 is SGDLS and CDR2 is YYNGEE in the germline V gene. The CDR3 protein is CASSVAPGGNYGYTF. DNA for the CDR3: TGTGCCAGCAGCGTAGCTCCAGGGGGCAACTATGGCTACACCTTC.

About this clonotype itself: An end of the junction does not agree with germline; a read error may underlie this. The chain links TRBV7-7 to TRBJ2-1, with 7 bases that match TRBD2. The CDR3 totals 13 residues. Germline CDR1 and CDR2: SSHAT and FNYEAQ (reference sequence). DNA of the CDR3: TGTGCTAGCAGCCCCGGGGGGAAGGATGAGCAGTTCTTC. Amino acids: CASSPGGKDEQFF.

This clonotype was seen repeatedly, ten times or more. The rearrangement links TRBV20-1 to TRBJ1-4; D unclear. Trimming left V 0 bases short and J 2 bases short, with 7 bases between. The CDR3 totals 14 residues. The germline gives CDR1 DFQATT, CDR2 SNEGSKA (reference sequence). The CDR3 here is CSARDPGTNEKLFF. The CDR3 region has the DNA TGCAGTGCTAGAGATCCTGGGACTAATGAAAAACTGTTTTTT.

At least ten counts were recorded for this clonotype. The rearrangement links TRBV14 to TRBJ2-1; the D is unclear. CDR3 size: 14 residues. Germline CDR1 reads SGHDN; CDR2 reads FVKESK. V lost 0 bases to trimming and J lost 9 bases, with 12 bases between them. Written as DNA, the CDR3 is TGTGCCAGCAGCCAAGAACTATCCGGCGGTGAGCAGTTCTTC. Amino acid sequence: CASSQELSGGEQFF.

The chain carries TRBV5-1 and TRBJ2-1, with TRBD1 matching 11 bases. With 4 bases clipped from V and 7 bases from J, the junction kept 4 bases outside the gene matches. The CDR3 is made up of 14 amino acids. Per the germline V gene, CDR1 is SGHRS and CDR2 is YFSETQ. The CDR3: CASSTGTGGNEQFF. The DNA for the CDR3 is TGCGCCAGCAGCACCGGGACAGGGGGGAATGAGCAGTTCTTC.

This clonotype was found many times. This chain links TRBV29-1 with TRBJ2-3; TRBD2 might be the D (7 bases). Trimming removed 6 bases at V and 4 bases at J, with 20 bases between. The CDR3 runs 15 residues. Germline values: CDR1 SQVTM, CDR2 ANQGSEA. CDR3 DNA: TGCAGCGTGGGATTGGCGGGGGCCTGGGCAGATACGCAGTATTTT. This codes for CSVGLAGAWADTQYF.

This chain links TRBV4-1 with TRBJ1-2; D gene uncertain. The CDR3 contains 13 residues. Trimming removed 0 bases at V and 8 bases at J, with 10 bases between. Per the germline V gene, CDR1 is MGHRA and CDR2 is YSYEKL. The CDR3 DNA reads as TGCGCCAGCAGCCAAGAAGAGGCTCAGGGCTACACCTTC. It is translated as CASSQEEAQGYTF.

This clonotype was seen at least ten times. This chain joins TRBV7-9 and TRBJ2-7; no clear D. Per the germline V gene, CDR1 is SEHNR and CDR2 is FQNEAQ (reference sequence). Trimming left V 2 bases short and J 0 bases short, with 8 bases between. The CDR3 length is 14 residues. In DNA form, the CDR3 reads TGTGCCAGCAGCTTATGGGAAAACTCCTACGAGCAGTACTTC. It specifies CASSLWENSYEQYF.

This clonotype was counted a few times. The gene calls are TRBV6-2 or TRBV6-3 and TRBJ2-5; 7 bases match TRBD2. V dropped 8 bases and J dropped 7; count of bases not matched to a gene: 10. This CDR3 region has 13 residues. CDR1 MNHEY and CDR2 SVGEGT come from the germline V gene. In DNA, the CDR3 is TGTGCCAGCGGCGAGAGGCCTAGCGGGACCCAGTACTTC. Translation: CASGERPSGTQYF.

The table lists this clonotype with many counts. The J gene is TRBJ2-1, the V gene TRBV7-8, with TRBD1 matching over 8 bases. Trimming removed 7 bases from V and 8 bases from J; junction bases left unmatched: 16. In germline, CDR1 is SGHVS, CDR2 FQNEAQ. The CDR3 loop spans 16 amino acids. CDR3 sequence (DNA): TGTGCCAGCACCCTTAGTAGGGGGACAGGCGGGCATGAGCAGTTCTTC. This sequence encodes CASTLSRGTGGHEQFF.

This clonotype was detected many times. As DNA, the CDR3 is TGTGCCAGCAGTGGTCTCGGAAAGACCCAGTACTTC. This translates into CASSGLGKTQYF. The chain uses TRBV2 and TRBJ2-5, with D uncertain. V lost 4 bases to trimming and J lost 6 bases, with 9 bases between them. Germline loops: CDR1 SNHLY, CDR2 FYNNEI. The CDR3 length is 12 residues.

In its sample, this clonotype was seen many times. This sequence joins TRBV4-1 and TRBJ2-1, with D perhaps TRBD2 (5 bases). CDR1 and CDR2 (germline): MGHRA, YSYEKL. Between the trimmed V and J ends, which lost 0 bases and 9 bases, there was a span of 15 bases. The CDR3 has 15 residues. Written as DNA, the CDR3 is TGCGCCAGCAGCCAAGAGAACGCTGAAGCGGCTGAGCAGTTCTTC. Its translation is CASSQENAEAAEQFF.

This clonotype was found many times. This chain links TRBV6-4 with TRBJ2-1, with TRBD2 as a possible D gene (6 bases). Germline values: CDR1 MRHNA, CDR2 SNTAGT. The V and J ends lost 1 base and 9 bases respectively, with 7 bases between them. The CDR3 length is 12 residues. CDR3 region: CASSDLGGEQFF. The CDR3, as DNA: TGTGCCAGCAGTGACTTGGGGGGTGAGCAGTTCTTC.

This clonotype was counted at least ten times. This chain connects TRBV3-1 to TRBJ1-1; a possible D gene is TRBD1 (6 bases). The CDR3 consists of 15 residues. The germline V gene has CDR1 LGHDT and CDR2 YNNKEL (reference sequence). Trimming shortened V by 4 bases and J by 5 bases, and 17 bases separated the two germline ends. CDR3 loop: CASSPQQGIGTEAFF. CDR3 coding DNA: TGTGCCAGCAGCCCTCAACAGGGTATAGGGACTGAAGCTTTCTTT.

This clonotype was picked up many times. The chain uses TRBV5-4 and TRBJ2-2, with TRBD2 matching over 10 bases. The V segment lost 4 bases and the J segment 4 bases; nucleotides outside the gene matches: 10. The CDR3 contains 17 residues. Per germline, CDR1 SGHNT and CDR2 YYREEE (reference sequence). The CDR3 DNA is TGTGCCAGCAGCGGCCCCACAAGCGGGGGGGCCACCGGGGAGCTGTTTTTT. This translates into CASSGPTSGGATGELFF.

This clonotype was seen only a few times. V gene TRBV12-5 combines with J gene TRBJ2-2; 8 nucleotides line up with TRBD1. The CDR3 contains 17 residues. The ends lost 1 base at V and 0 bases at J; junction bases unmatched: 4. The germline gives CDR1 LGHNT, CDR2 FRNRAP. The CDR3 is CASGLDRTGTNTGELFF. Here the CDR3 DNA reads TGTGCTAGTGGTTTGGACCGGACAGGGACGAACACCGGGGAGCTGTTTTTT.

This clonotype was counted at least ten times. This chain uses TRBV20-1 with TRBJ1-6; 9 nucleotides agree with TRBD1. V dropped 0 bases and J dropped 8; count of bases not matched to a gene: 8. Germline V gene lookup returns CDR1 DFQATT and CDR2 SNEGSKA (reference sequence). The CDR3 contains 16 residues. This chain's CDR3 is CSARDLTGGVYSPLHF. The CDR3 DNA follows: TGCAGTGCTAGAGATCTCACAGGGGGCGTTTATTCACCCCTCCACTTT.

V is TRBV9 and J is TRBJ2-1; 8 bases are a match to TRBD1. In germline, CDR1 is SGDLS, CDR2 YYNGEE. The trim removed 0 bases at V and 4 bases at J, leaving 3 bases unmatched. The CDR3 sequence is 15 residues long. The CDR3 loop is CASSVVDRGYNEQFF. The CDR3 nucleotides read TGTGCCAGCAGCGTAGTTGACAGGGGTTACAATGAGCAGTTCTTC.

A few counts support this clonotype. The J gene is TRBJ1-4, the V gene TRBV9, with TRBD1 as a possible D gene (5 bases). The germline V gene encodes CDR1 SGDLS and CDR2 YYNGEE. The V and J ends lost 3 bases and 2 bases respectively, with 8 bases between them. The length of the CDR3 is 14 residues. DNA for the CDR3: TGTGCCAGCAGCGCGGGACGGACTAATGAAAAACTGTTTTTT. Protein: CASSAGRTNEKLFF.

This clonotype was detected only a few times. The CDR3 DNA is TGTGCCAGCAGTGAATGGGGCAGCCCCGCCGGGGAGCTGTTTTTT. Encoded protein: CASSEWGSPAGELFF. The rearrangement uses TRBV25-1 and TRBJ2-2; D may be TRBD1 (5 bases). The V end lost 1 base, the J end lost 6 bases, and 12 bases lay between the germline ends. The CDR3 is 15 residues long. Germline-derived CDR1 and CDR2 are MGHDK and SYGVNS.

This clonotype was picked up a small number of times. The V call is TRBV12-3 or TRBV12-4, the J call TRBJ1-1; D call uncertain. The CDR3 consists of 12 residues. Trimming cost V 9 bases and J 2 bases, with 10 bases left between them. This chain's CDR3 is CASLGDNTEAFF. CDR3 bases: TGTGCCAGTTTGGGAGATAACACTGAAGCTTTCTTT.

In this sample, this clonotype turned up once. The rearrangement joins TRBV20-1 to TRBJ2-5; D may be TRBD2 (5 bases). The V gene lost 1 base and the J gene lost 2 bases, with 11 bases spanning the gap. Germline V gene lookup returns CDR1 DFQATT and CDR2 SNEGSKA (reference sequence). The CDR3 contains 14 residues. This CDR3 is CSARVPSGQETQYF. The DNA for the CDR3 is TGCAGTGCTAGAGTCCCCAGCGGACAAGAGACCCAGTACTTC.

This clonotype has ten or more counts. CDR3 DNA sequence: TGTGCCAGCAGCTTGGTACCCAGGGGGGACTATGGCTACACCTTC. It yields the protein CASSLVPRGDYGYTF. The chain joins TRBV5-6 to TRBJ1-2; 7 bases align to TRBD1. CDR1 is SGHDT and CDR2 is YYEEEE in the germline V gene. The CDR3 contains 15 residues. V was clipped by 0 bases and J by 3 bases; unmatched bases: 5.